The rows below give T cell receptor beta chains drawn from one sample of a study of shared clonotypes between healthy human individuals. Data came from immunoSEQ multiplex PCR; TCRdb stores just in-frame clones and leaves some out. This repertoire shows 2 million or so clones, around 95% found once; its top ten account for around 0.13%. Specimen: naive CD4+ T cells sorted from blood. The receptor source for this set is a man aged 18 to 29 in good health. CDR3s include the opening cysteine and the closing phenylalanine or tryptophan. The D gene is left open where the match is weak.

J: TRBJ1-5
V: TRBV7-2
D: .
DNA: TGTGCCAGCAGCTTAGTGGGGGGCGGTCAGCCCCAGCATTTT
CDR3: CASSLVGGGQPQHF

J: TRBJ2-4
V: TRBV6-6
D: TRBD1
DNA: TGTGCCAGCAGTCCCCTCCGGGACAGGGCCAAAAACATTCAGTACTTC
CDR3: CASSPLRDRAKNIQYF

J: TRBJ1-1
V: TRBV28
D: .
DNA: TGTGCCAGCCAAGGAACTTTCGCAGCTTTCTTT
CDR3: CASQGTFAAFF

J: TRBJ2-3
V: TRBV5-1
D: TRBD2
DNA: TGCGCCAGCAGCACCACTAGCGGGGCAGATACGCAGTATTTT
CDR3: CASSTTSGADTQYF

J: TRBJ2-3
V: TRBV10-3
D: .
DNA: TGTGCCATCCTTGTGGGGGGCACAGATACGCAGTATTTT
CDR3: CAILVGGTDTQYF

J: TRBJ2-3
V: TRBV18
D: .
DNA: TGTGCCAGCTCCGGAAAAAGTCTCACAGATACGCAGTATTTT
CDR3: CASSGKSLTDTQYF

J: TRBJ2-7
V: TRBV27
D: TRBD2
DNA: TGTGCCAGCAGTTTAGGAGGACTAGCGGGAGTGTACGAGCAGTACTTC
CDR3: CASSLGGLAGVYEQYF

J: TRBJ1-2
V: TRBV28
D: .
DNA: TGTGCCAGCAGTTCCATATCCCCGGACGCTTTCTATGGCTACACCTTC
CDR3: CASSSISPDAFYGYTF

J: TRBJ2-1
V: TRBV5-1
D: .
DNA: TGCGCCAGCAGCTTGGGGGGGCACCCCCAGTTCTTC
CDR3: CASSLGGHPQFF

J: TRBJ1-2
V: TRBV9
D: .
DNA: TGTGCCAGCAGCGTGTGGAGGGAGCTTAACTATGGCTACACCTTC
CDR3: CASSVWRELNYGYTF

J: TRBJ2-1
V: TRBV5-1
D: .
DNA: TGCGCCAGCAGCTTGTCTTTAAATGAGCAGTTCTTC
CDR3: CASSLSLNEQFF

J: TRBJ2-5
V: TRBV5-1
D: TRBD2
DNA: TGCGCCAGCAGCTTCCTGACTAGCGGGAGGGGCGAGACCCAGTACTTC
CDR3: CASSFLTSGRGETQYF

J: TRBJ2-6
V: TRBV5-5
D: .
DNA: TGTGCCAGCAGCTTGGACCTGTCCTCTGGGGCCAACGTCCTGACTTTC
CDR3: CASSLDLSSGANVLTF

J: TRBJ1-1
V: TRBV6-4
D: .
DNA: TGTGCCAGCAGGGAGACCGGTCGGTCGGGACACGCCATGTTCAACACTGAAGCTTTCTTT
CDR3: CASRETGRSGHAMFNTEAFF

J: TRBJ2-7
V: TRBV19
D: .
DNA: TGTGCCAGTAGTACGACCCCCGGGCGCGAGCAGTACTTC
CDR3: CASSTTPGREQYF

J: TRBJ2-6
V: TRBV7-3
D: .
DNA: TGTGCCAGCAGTGTTAGCTCTGGGGCCAACGTCCTGACTTTC
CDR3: CASSVSSGANVLTF

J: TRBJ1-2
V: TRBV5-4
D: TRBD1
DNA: TGTGCCAGCAGCTCTAGGACAGGGGATCCGCGGTACTACACCTTC
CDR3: CASSSRTGDPRYYTF

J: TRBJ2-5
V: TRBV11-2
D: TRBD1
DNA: TGTGCCAGCAGCACCGGGACAGGGTACCAAGAGACCCAGTACTTC
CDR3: CASSTGTGYQETQYF

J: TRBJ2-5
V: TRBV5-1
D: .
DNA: TGCGCCAGCAGCTCGGGGGGCAATAACCAAGAGACCCAGTACTTC
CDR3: CASSSGGNNQETQYF